The clone carrying this T cell receptor (beta chain) came up once. What it binds is unknown. These data originate in a study of cytomegalovirus exposure and HLA in healthy donors. V lost 4 bases and J 6 bases, leaving 13 bases between the germline ends. CDR1 SGHKS and CDR2 YYEKEE come from the germline V gene (reference sequence). The CDR3 is 13 residues long. PCR amplification relied on 60 Vbeta primers (plus 13 Jbeta primers). Original handling: Later, an analysis found around 80 million unique TCR beta chains, and about 10 million of these were shared. This table comes from immunoSEQ multiplex PCR, and its TCRdb copy is limited to in-frame clones, with some not included. V and J calls plus clone size are reproduced from that table; the DNA served to infer D and trimming. This table holds fewer than 250,000 clones, 81% found once. Findings and limits, study-wide: Later analysis identified several of the most significant clusters that appeared linked to common viral pathogens. Overall, approximately 150 TCR beta chains were annotated as cytomegalovirus-associated. The CMV antigen specificity of a few CMV-associated chains was confirmed through in vitro analysis.

The sequence was collected from a man aged 35-49 years in good health and CMV-seropositive. Sequencing used PBMCs. The chain is built from TRBV5-5 and TRBJ1-1; D ambiguous. The CDR3 DNA reads TGTGCCAGCAGCCAAGTGGAGGAGCCTGAAGCTTTCTTT. Its protein product is CASSQVEEPEAFF.